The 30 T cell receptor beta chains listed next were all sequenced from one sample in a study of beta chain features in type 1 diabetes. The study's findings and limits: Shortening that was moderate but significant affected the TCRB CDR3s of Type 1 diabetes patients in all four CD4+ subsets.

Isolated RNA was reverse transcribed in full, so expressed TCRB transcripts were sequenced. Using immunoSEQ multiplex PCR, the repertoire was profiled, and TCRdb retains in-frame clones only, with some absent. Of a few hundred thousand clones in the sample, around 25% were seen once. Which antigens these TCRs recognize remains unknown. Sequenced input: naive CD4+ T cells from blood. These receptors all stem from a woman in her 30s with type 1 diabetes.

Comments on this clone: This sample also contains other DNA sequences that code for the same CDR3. CDR3 nucleotides: TGTGCCTGGAGTGGGACAGGCTACGAGCAGTACTTC. Protein sequence: CAWSGTGYEQYF. The chain is built from TRBV30 and TRBJ2-7, with 7 bases fitting TRBD1. The germline V gene has CDR1 GTSNPN and CDR2 SVGIG (reference sequence). The CDR3 length is 12 residues. V lost 1 base to trimming and J lost 3 bases; unmatched junction nucleotides: 0. Supplemented by reference TRBV30 and TRBJ2-7, the full variable domain reads SQTIHQWPATLVQPVGSPLSLECTVEGTSNPNLYWYRQAAGRGLQLLFYSVGIGQISSEVPQNLSASRPQDRQFILSSKKLLLSDSGFYLCAWSGTGYEQYFGPGTRLTVT.

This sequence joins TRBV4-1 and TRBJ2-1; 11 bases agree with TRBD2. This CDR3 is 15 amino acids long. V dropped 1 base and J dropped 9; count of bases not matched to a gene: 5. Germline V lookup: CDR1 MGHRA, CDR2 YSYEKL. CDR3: CASSQVLAGASEQFF. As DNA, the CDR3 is TGCGCCAGCAGCCAAGTACTAGCGGGAGCTTCTGAGCAGTTCTTC.

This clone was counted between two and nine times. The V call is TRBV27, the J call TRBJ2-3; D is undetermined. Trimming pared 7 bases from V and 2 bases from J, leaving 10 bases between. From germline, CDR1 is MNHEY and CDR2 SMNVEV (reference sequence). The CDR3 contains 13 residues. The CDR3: CASTGTVTDTQYF. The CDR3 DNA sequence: TGTGCCAGCACTGGAACAGTCACAGATACGCAGTATTTT.

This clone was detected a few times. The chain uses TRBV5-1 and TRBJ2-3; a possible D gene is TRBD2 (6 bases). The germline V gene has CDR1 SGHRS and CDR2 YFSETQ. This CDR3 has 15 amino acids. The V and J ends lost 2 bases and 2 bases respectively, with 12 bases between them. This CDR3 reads CASSLAGTPTDTQYF. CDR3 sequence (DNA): TGCGCCAGCAGCTTAGCGGGCACACCCACAGATACGCAGTATTTT. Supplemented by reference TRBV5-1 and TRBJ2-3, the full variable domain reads KAGVTQTPRYLIKTRGQQVTLSCSPISGHRSVSWYQQTPGQGLQFLFEYFSETQRNKGNFPGRFSGRQFSNSRSEMNVSTLELGDSALYLCASSLAGTPTDTQYFGPGTRLTVL.

This CDR3 is CASTEGYGYTF. The CDR3 bases are TGTGCCAGCACCGAGGGTTATGGCTACACCTTC. The chain links TRBV2 to TRBJ1-2; the D is unclear. CDR1 is SNHLY and CDR2 is FYNNEI in the germline V gene. Trimming pared 7 bases from V and 5 bases from J, leaving 8 bases between. The CDR3 is made up of 11 amino acids.

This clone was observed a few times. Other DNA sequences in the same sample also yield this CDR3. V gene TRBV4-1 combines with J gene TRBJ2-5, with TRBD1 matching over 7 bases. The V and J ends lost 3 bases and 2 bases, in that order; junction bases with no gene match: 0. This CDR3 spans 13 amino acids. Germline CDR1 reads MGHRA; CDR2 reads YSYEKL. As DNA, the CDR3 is TGCGCCAGCAGCCAGGGACAGCAAGAGACCCAGTACTTC. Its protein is CASSQGQQETQYF.

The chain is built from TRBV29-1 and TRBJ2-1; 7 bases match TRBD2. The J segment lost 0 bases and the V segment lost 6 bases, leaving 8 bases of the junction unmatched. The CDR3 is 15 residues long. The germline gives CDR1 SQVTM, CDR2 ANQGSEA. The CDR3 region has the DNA TGCAGCGTCGCTTCTGCGGGGGTCTCCTACAATGAGCAGTTCTTC. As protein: CSVASAGVSYNEQFF.

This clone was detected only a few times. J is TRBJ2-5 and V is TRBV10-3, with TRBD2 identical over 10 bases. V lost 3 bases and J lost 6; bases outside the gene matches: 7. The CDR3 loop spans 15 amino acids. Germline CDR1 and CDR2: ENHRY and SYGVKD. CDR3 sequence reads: CAISDPSGRGKTQYF. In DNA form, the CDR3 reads TGTGCCATCAGTGATCCTAGCGGGAGAGGCAAGACCCAGTACTTC.

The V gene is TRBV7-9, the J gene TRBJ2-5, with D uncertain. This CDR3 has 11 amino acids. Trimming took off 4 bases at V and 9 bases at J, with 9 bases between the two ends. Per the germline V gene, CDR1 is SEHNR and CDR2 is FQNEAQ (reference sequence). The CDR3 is CASSSYFAQYF. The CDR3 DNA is TGTGCCAGCAGCTCTTACTTCGCCCAGTACTTC.

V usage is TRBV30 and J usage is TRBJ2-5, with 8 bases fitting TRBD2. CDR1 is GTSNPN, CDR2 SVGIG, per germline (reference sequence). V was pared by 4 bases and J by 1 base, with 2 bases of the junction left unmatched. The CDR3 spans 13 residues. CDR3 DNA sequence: TGTGCCTGGACTAGCGGGCCCCAAGAGACCCAGTACTTC. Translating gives CAWTSGPQETQYF. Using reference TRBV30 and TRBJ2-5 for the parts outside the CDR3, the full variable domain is SQTIHQWPATLVQPVGSPLSLECTVEGTSNPNLYWYRQAAGRGLQLLFYSVGIGQISSEVPQNLSASRPQDRQFILSSKKLLLSDSGFYLCAWTSGPQETQYFGPGTRLLVL.

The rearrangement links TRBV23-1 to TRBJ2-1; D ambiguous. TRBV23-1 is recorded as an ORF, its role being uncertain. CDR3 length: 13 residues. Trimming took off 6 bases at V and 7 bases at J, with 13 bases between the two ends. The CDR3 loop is CASRNSNRNEQFF. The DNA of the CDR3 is TGCGCCAGCAGAAACTCAAACCGGAATGAGCAGTTCTTC.

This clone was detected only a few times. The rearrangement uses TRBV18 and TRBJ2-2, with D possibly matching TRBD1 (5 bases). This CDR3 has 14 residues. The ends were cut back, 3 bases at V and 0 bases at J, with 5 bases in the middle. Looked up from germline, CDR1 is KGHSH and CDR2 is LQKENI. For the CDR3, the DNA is TGTGCCAGCTCACCGGACACGAACACCGGGGAGCTGTTTTTT. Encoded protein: CASSPDTNTGELFF.

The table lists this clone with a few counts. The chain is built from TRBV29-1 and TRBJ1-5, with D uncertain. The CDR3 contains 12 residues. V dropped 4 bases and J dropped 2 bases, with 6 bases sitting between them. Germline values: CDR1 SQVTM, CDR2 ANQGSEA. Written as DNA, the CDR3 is TGCAGCGTTGGCGATGGCAATCAGCCCCAGCATTTT. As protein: CSVGDGNQPQHF.

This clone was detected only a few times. Here the CDR3 reads CAISESWTGDNEQFF. CDR3 bases: TGTGCCATCAGTGAGTCGTGGACAGGGGACAATGAGCAGTTCTTC. V and J are TRBV10-3 and TRBJ2-1, with TRBD1 identical over 9 bases. Germline V gene lookup returns CDR1 ENHRY and CDR2 SYGVKD. Unmatched junction bases numbered 2, after V lost 0 bases and J lost 5 bases. The CDR3 is 15 amino acids.

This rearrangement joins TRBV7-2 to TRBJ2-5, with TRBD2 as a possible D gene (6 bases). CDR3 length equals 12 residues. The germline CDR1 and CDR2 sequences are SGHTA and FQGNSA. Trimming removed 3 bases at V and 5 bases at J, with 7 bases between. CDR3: CASSFSGETQYF. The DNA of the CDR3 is TGTGCCAGCAGCTTCAGCGGGGAGACCCAGTACTTC. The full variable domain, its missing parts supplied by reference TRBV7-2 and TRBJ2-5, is GAGVSQSPSNKVTEKGKDVELRCDPISGHTALYWYRQSLGQGLEFLIYFQGNSAPDKSGLPSDRFSAERTGGSVSTLTIQRTQQEDSAVYLCASSFSGETQYFGPGTRLLVL.

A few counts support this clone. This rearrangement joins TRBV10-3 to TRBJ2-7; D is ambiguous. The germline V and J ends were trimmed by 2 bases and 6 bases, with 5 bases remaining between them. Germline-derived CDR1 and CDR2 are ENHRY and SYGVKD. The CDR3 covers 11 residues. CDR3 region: CAISEHSEQYF. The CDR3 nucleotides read TGTGCCATCAGTGAGCATTCCGAGCAGTACTTC.

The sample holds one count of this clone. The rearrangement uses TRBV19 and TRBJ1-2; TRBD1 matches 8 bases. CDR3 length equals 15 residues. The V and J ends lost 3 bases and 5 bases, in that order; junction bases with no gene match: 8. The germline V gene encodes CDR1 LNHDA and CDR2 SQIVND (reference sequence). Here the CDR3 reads CASSISGTGRYGYTF. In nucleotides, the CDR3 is TGTGCCAGTAGTATCTCAGGGACAGGACGATATGGCTACACCTTC.

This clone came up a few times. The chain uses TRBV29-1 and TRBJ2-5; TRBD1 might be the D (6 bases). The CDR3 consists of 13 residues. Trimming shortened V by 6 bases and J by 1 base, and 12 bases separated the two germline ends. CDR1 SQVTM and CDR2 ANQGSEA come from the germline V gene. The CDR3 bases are TGCAGCGTAAACAGGGTCCTCCAAGAGACCCAGTACTTC. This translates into CSVNRVLQETQYF.

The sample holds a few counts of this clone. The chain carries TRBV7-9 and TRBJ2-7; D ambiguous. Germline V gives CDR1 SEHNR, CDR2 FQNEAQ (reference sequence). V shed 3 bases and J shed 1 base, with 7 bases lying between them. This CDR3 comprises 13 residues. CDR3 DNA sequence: TGTGCCAGCAGCTTGTATACATCCTACGAGCAGTACTTC. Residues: CASSLYTSYEQYF.

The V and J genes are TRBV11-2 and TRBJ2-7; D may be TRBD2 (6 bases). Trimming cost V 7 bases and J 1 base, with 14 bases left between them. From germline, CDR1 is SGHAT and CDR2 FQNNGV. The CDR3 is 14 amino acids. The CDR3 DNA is TGTGCCAGCAACCTAGGGGACTTGTCCTACGAGCAGTACTTC. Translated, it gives CASNLGDLSYEQYF.

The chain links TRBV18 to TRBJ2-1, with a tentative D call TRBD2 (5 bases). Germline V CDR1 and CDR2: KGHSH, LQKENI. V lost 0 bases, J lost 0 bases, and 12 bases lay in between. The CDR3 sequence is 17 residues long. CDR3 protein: CASSPPDRRSSYNEQFF. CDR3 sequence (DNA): TGTGCCAGCTCACCACCGGATCGGAGGAGCTCCTACAATGAGCAGTTCTTC.

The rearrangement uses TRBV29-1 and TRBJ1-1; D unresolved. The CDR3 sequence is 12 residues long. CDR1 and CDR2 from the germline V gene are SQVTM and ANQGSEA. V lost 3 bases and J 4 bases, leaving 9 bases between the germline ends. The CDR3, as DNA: TGCAGCGTTGATGAGGTCGGCACTGAAGCTTTCTTT. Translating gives CSVDEVGTEAFF.

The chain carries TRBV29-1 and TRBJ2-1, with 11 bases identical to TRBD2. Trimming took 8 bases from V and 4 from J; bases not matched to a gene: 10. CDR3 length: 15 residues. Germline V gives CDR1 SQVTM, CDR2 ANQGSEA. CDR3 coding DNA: TGCAGCATACTCTCGGGGACTAGCGGTTACAATGAGCAGTTCTTC. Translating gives CSILSGTSGYNEQFF.

CDR3 in DNA: TGTGCCAGCTCACGATGGGAGGAGCAGTACTTC. Translation gives CASSRWEEQYF. The rearrangement joins TRBV18 to TRBJ2-7; weak D call: TRBD2 (5 bases). V was trimmed by 4 bases and J by 7 bases, leaving 8 bases between them. This CDR3 contains 11 residues. Germline V gene lookup returns CDR1 KGHSH and CDR2 LQKENI.

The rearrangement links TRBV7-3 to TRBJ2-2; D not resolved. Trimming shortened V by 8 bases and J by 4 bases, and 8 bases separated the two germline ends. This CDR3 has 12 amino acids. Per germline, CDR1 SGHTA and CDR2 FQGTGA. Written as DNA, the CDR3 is TGTGCCAGCGCTCTCGGCACCGGGGAGCTGTTTTTT. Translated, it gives CASALGTGELFF.

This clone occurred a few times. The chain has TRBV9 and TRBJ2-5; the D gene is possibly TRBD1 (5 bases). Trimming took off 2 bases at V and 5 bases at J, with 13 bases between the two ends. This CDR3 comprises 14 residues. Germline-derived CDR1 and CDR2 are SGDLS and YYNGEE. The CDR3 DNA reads TGTGCCAGCAGCGTGGCAGGGCGCCATGAGACCCAGTACTTC. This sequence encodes CASSVAGRHETQYF. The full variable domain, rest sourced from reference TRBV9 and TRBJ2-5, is DSGVTQTPKHLITATGQRVTLRCSPRSGDLSVYWYQQSLDQGLQFLIQYYNGEERAKGNILERFSAQQFPDLHSELNLSSLELGDSALYFCASSVAGRHETQYFGPGTRLLVL.

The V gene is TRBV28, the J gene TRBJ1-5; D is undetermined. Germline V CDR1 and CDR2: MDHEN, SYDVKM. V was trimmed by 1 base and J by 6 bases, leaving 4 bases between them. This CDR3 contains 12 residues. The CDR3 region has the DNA TGTGCCAGCAGTTTATCCCTTCAGCCCCAGCATTTT. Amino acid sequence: CASSLSLQPQHF.

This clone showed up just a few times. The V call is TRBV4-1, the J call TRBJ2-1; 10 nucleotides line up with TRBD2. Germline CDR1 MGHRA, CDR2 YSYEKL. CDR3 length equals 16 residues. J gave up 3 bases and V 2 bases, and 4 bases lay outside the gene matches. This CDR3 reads CASSQRLAGDYNEQFF. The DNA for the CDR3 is TGCGCCAGCAGCCAACGTCTAGCGGGAGACTACAATGAGCAGTTCTTC.

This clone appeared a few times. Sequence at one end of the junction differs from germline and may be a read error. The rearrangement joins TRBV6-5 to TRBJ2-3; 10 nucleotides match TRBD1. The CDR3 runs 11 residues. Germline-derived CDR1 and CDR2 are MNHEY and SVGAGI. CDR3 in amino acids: CASSSGTGENF. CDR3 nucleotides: TGTGCCAGCAGTAGTGGGACAGGGGAGAATTTT.

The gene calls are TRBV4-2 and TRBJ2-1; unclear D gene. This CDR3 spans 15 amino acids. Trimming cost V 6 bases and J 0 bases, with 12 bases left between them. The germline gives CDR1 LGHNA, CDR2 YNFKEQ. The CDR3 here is CASSRDSLSYNEQFF. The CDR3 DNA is TGTGCCAGCAGTCGAGACTCCCTCTCCTACAATGAGCAGTTCTTC.